This entry describes one T cell receptor (beta chain). What it binds is not known. Preparing the TCRbeta library involved the use of unique molecular identifiers. TCRdb independently ran MiXCR on the PCR reads; one entry per CDR3 protein. The sample contains approximately 220,000 distinct CDR3 sequences, roughly 18% of which appear only once. These data belong to a study of T-cell reconstitution after alpha-beta-depleted transplantation in children. Germline V gene sequence: CDR1 SGHVS, CDR2 FQNEAQ. This CDR3 is 14 amino acids long. Trimming took off 4 bases at V and 5 bases at J, with 12 bases between the two ends. Study-level results: Newly produced T cells mostly provided counts and TCRbeta diversity after one year, as hyperexpanded clones declined. Several hundred expanded graft clones reportedly supplied alpha-beta T cells about two months after transplant.

The starting material was PBMCs, mostly from graft donor cells, obtained 360 days after TCRalphabeta/CD19-depleted stem cell transplant. The V and J genes are TRBV7-8 and TRBJ2-1; D might be TRBD1 (6 bases). This TCR derives from a male patient aged 2-15 years who had a stem cell transplant for acute lymphoblastic leukemia, so the T cells may come from the graft donor. The CDR3 DNA reads TGTGCCAGCAGCTCCCCACAGGGCCACAATGAGCAGTTCTTC. Protein product: CASSSPQGHNEQFF. The full variable domain, rest sourced from reference TRBV7-8 and TRBJ2-1, is GAGVSQSPRYKVAKRGQDVALRCDPISGHVSLFWYQQALGQGPEFLTYFQNEAQLDKSGLPSDRFFAERPEGSVSTLKIQRTQQEDSAVYLCASSSPQGHNEQFFGPGTRLTVL.